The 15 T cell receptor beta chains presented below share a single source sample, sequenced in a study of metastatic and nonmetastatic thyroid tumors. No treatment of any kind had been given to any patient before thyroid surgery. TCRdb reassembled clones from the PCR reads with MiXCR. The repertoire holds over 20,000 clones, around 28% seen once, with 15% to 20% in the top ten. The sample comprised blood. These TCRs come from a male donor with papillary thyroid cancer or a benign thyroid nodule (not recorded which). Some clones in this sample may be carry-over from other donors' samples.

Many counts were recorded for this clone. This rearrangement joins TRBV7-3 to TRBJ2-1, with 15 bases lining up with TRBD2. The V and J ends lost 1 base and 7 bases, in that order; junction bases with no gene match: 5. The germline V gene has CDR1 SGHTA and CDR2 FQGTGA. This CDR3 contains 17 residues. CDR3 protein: CASSLRGGTSGRNEQFF. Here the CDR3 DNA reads TGTGCCAGCAGCTTAAGAGGGGGGACTAGCGGGAGGAATGAGCAGTTCTTC.

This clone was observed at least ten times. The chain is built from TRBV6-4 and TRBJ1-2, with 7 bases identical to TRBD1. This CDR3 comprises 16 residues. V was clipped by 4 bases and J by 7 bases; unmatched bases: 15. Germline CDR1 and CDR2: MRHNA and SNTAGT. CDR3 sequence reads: CASSAPGQSGSSGYTF. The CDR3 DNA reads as TGTGCCAGCAGTGCCCCGGGACAGTCAGGGTCATCTGGCTACACCTTC.

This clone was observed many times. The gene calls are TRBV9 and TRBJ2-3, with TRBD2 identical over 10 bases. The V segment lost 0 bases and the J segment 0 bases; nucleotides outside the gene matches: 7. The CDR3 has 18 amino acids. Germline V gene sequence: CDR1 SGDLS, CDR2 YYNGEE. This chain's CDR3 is CASSVGSRTSGSTDTQYF. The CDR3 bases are TGTGCCAGCAGCGTAGGGTCGAGGACTAGCGGTAGCACAGATACGCAGTATTTT.

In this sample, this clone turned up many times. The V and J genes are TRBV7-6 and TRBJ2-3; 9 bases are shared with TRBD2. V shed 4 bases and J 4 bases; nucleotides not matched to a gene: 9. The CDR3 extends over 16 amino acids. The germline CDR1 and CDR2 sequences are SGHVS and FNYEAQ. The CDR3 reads CASSSNSGSVPDTQYF. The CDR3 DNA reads TGTGCCAGCAGCTCCAATAGCGGGAGTGTTCCAGATACGCAGTATTTT.

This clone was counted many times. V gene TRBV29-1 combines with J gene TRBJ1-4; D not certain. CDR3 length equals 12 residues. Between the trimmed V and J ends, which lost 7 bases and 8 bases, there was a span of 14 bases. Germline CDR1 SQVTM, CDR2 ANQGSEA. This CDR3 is CSAGKGKEKLFF. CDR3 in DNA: TGCAGCGCCGGAAAGGGTAAAGAAAAACTGTTTTTT. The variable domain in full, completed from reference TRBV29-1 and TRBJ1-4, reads SAVISQKPSRDICQRGTSLTIQCQVDSQVTMMFWYRQQPGQSLTLIATANQGSEATYESGFVIDKFPISRPNLTFSTLTVSNMSPEDSSIYLCSAGKGKEKLFFGSGTQLSVL.

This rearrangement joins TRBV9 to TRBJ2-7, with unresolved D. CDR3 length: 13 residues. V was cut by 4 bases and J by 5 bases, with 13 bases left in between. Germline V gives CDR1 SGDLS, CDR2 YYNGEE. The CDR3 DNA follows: TGTGCCAGCAGCATAGTCCGGGTAAACGAGCAGTACTTC. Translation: CASSIVRVNEQYF.

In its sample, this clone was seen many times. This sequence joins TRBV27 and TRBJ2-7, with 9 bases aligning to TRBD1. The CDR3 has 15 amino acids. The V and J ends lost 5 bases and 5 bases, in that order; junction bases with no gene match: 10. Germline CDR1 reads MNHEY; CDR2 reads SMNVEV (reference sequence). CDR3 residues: CASSLAGTGPHEQYF. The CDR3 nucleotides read TGTGCCAGCAGTCTCGCCGGGACAGGGCCCCACGAGCAGTACTTC.

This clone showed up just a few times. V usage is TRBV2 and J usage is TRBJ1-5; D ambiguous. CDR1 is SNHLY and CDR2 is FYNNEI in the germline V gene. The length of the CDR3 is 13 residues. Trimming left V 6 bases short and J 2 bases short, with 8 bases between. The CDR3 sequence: CASSGTCNQPQHF. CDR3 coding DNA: TGTGCCAGCAGCGGTACCTGCAATCAGCCCCAGCATTTT.

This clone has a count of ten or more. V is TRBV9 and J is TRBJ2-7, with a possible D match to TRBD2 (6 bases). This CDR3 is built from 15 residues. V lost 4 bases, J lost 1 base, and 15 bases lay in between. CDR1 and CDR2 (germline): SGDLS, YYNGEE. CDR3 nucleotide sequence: TGTGCCAGCAGCCGAACACTGGAGGGGTCCTACGAGCAGTACTTC. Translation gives CASSRTLEGSYEQYF.

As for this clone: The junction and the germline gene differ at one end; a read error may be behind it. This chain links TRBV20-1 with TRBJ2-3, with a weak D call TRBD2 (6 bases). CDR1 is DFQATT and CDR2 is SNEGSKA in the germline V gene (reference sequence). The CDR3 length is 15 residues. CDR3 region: CSSSPRGTDTDTQYF. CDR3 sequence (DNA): TGCAGTTCTAGCCCTCGGGGGACCGACACAGATACGCAGTATTTT.

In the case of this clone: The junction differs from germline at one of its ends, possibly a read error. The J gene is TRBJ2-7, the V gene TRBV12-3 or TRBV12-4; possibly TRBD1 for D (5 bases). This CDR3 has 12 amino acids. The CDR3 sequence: CASSLQAYDQYF. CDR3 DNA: TGTGCCAGCAGCCTACAGGCGTACGATCAGTACTTC.

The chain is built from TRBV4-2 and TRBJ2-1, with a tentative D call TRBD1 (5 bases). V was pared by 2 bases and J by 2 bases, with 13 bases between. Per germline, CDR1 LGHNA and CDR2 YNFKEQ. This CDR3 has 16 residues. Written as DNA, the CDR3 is TGTGCCAGCAGCCAAACTCAGGGTAGCCCCTACAATGAGCAGTTCTTC. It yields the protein CASSQTQGSPYNEQFF.

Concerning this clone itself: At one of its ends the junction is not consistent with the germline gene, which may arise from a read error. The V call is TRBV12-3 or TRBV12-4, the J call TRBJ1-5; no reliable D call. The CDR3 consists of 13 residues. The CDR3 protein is CASSLSRLQPQDF. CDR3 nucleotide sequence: TGTGCCAGCAGTTTATCTCGTTTGCAGCCCCAGGATTTT.

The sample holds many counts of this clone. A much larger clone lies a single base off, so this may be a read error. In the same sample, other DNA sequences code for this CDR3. This chain's CDR3 is CASSSRGVRALTDTQYF. In nucleotides, the CDR3 is TGTGCCAGCAGTTCCCGAGGTGTGAGGGCCCTCACAGATACGCAGTATTTT. V and J are TRBV12-3 or TRBV12-4 and TRBJ2-3, with D perhaps matching TRBD2 (5 bases). The CDR3 consists of 17 residues. Trimming took 4 bases from V and 2 from J, leaving 19 bases between them.

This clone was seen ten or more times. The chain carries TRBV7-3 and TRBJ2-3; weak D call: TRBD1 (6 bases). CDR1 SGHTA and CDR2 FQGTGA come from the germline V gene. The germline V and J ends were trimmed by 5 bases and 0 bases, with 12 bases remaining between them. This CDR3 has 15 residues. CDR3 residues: CASSPDRISTDTQYF. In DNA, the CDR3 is TGTGCCAGCAGCCCTGACAGGATTAGCACAGATACGCAGTATTTT.